The 13 T cell receptor beta chains below all came from one sample that was sequenced in a study of blood T cell repertoires in COVID-19. Generated by immunoSEQ multiplex PCR, the TCRdb table keeps only in-frame clones and is missing some. The data hold about 480,000 clones, with 75% to 90% observed a single time. Sequenced material: peripheral blood. Receptor source: a woman aged 25 to 45 with acute or convalescent COVID-19.

The chain links TRBV6-4 to TRBJ1-6; a weak D match, TRBD1 (5 bases). This CDR3 comprises 15 residues. V was trimmed by 0 bases and J by 5 bases, leaving 8 bases between them. Germline CDR1 reads MRHNA; CDR2 reads SNTAGT. Here the CDR3 DNA reads TGTGCCAGCAGTGACTCCGGGACTGATAATTCACCCCTCCACTTT. It encodes CASSDSGTDNSPLHF.

The gene calls are TRBV7-8 and TRBJ2-7, with 11 bases fitting TRBD2. The CDR3 is made up of 15 amino acids. Germline trimming cut 5 bases from V and 2 bases from J; bases unmatched to any gene: 5. Germline V gives CDR1 SGHVS, CDR2 FQNEAQ. As DNA, the CDR3 is TGTGCCAGCAGCAGCCTAGCGGGGGGCGCCTACGAGCAGTACTTC. It is translated as CASSSLAGGAYEQYF.

The chain links TRBV5-1 to TRBJ1-1; 12 bases agree with TRBD1. The CDR3 contains 14 residues. Germline lookup yields CDR1 SGHRS and CDR2 YFSETQ. V dropped 3 bases and J dropped 12; count of bases not matched to a gene: 9. The CDR3 region is CASSSTRDRGQSFF. The CDR3 nucleotides read TGCGCCAGCAGCTCGACCCGGGACAGGGGGCAATCTTTCTTT.

This rearrangement joins TRBV6-1 to TRBJ1-1; D not certain. The germline CDR1 and CDR2 sequences are MNHNS and SASEGT. The CDR3 runs to 18 residues. V lost 3 bases to trimming and J lost 3 bases, with 23 bases between them. CDR3 coding DNA: TGTGCCAGCAGTGAGTTTTATGATGCCCCTAGCTTGGACACTGAAGCTTTCTTT. It codes for CASSEFYDAPSLDTEAFF.

V gene TRBV5-1 combines with J gene TRBJ2-1; TRBD1 matches at 8 bases. Germline V gene data show CDR1 as SGHRS and CDR2 as YFSETQ. V lost 3 bases and J lost 12; bases outside the gene matches: 11. The CDR3 runs to 14 residues. CDR3 protein: CASSSGRTGFGQFF. CDR3 DNA sequence: TGCGCCAGCAGCTCAGGAAGGACAGGGTTTGGGCAGTTCTTC. Supplemented by reference TRBV5-1 and TRBJ2-1, the full variable domain reads KAGVTQTPRYLIKTRGQQVTLSCSPISGHRSVSWYQQTPGQGLQFLFEYFSETQRNKGNFPGRFSGRQFSNSRSEMNVSTLELGDSALYLCASSSGRTGFGQFFGPGTRLTVL.

This chain connects TRBV5-8 to TRBJ2-7, with TRBD2 identical over 7 bases. The CDR3 length is 15 residues. V shed 4 bases and J 0 bases; nucleotides not matched to a gene: 7. From germline, CDR1 is SGHTS and CDR2 YDEGEE. The CDR3 DNA is TGTGCCAGCAGCGCGCCCAGGGACTACTCCTACGAGCAGTACTTC. It is translated as CASSAPRDYSYEQYF. The complete variable domain, with remaining parts taken from reference TRBV5-8 and TRBJ2-7, reads EAGVTQSPTHLIKTRGQQATLRCSPISGHTSVYWYQQALGLGLQFLLWYDEGEERNRGNFPPRFSGRQFPNYSSELNVNALELEDSALYLCASSAPRDYSYEQYFGPGTRLTVT.

This chain connects TRBV7-2 to TRBJ2-1; 11 nucleotides agree with TRBD2. The CDR3 spans 16 residues. The V segment lost 4 bases and the J segment 3 bases; nucleotides outside the gene matches: 5. Germline values: CDR1 SGHTA, CDR2 FQGNSA. The CDR3 DNA sequence: TGTGCCAGCAGCTCGGTAGCGGGGGGGGACTACAATGAGCAGTTCTTC. Protein: CASSSVAGGDYNEQFF.

This clone was seen only once. The chain has TRBV12-5 and TRBJ2-1; possibly TRBD1 for D (6 bases). Between the trimmed V and J ends, which lost 0 bases and 5 bases, there was a span of 14 bases. The CDR3 covers 16 residues. In germline, CDR1 is LGHNT, CDR2 FRNRAP. The chain's CDR3 is CASGLVLGAGHNEQFF. Written as DNA, the CDR3 is TGTGCTAGTGGTTTGGTTCTGGGGGCCGGGCACAATGAGCAGTTCTTC.

In nucleotides, the CDR3 is TGCGCCAGCAGCCCACCGGATACAGGGTTCACTGAAGCTTTCTTT. Its translation: CASSPPDTGFTEAFF. The chain carries TRBV5-1 and TRBJ1-1, with D perhaps TRBD1 (6 bases). Trimming removed 4 bases from V and 4 bases from J, with 17 bases in between. Germline lookup yields CDR1 SGHRS and CDR2 YFSETQ. This CDR3 is built from 15 residues.

V usage is TRBV5-4 and J usage is TRBJ2-7, with 10 bases fitting TRBD1. V shed 9 bases and J 4 bases; nucleotides not matched to a gene: 7. Germline V gene data show CDR1 as SGHNT and CDR2 as YYREEE (reference sequence). This CDR3 has 13 amino acids. The CDR3 DNA reads TGTGCCACCGAAAGGGACAGGGGTTACGAGCAGTACTTC. Its protein product is CATERDRGYEQYF.

For the CDR3, the DNA is TGTGCCAGCAGCTGGGACAGGGGGAATGAAAAACTGTTTTTT. Its translation is CASSWDRGNEKLFF. J is TRBJ1-4 and V is TRBV28; 11 nucleotides align to TRBD1. The trim removed 6 bases at V and 5 bases at J, leaving 2 bases unmatched. The CDR3 runs 14 residues. Germline V gives CDR1 MDHEN, CDR2 SYDVKM.

The chain joins TRBV6-6 to TRBJ1-6, with TRBD1 identical over 10 bases. Germline CDR1 and CDR2: MNHNY and SVGAGI (reference sequence). Trimming cost V 4 bases and J 7 bases; bases outside gene matches: 1. The CDR3 totals 14 residues. The CDR3 spells CASSWTGGNSPLHF. The CDR3 region has the DNA TGTGCCAGCAGTTGGACAGGGGGGAATTCACCCCTCCACTTT.

This chain's CDR3 is CASSPTLGGDWGYTF. The CDR3 coding sequence is TGTGCCAGCTCACCGACCCTAGGCGGGGATTGGGGCTACACCTTC. The chain couples TRBV18 to TRBJ1-2; D is ambiguous. Germline CDR1 is KGHSH and CDR2 is LQKENI. This CDR3 spans 15 amino acids. The germline V and J ends were trimmed by 3 bases and 8 bases, with 19 bases remaining between them.